The source of this T cell receptor beta chain is a study of blood T cell repertoires in COVID-19. Looking at the study overall: Acute-phase and convalescent COVID-19 samples originated in the United States, Italy and Spain. T cells, B-cell-depleted T cells, or PBMCs supplied cDNA or gDNA.

The CDR3 runs 14 residues. Trimming removed 6 bases from V and 1 base from J, with 8 bases in between. The germline gives CDR1 KGHDR, CDR2 SFDVKD. In the authors' workflow: By means of reference gene primer amplification, nucleated cell counts were estimated. Repertoires were generated with immunoSEQ multiplex PCR, while TCRdb's copy carries only in-frame clones and drops some. D and trimming come from the DNA, and the V and J calls and clone size come from that table. Of under 30,000 clones listed, about nine tenths were seen once; the top ten hold approximately 24%. V is TRBV24-1 and J is TRBJ2-2; no clear D. The sample was peripheral blood. The sequence came from a human donor with active COVID-19. The donor label of this sample is uncertain. This CDR3 is CATSPPGNTGELFF. The CDR3, as DNA: TGTGCCACCAGTCCGCCAGGGAACACCGGGGAGCTGTTTTTT.